The 26 T cell receptor beta chains presented below share a single source sample, sequenced in a study of human T cells and chemical hapten exposure. From the RACE reads, TCRdb called clonotypes with MiXCR, one entry per CDR3 protein. The sample yields under 450,000 distinct CDR3 sequences, about 6% seen once. The time point is: patch test 2, 6 weeks after DPC sensitization. The treatment is: therapeutic diphenylcyclopropenone sensitization with weekly scalp DPC. This sample comprised whole blood, obtained in connection with sensitization to the hapten diphenylcyclopropenone (DPC). The receptors stem from a young woman with alopecia areata. Some clones in this sample may be carry-over from other donors' samples.

The J gene is TRBJ2-1, the V gene TRBV13; 11 positions match TRBD1. Germline V gene data show CDR1 as PRHDT and CDR2 as FYEKMQ (reference sequence). The CDR3 extends over 16 amino acids. Trimming cost V 5 bases and J 5 bases; bases outside gene matches: 8. The DNA for the CDR3 is TGTGCCAGCAGCCACTCCGGGACAGGGGGGGACAATGAGCAGTTCTTC. This sequence encodes CASSHSGTGGDNEQFF.

The chain carries TRBV3-1 and TRBJ2-2, with D tentatively TRBD2 (5 bases). Trimming removed 6 bases from V and 4 bases from J, with 12 bases in between. CDR3 length: 14 amino acids. Germline loops: CDR1 LGHDT, CDR2 YNNKEL (reference sequence). The CDR3 coding sequence is TGTGCCAGCAGACCTCCGGGGTTCACCGGGGAGCTGTTTTTT. Its translation: CASRPPGFTGELFF.

This clonotype has ten or more counts. The chain uses TRBV29-1 and TRBJ2-1; TRBD2 is a possible D gene (6 bases). The CDR3 length is 16 residues. The germline V gene encodes CDR1 SQVTM and CDR2 ANQGSEA. V lost 6 bases and J 7 bases, leaving 25 bases between the germline ends. CDR3 bases: TGCAGCGTGGAGGGCGGCGGGTCACTCTTAGAGAATGAGCAGTTCTTC. This gives the protein CSVEGGGSLLENEQFF.

This clonotype came up many times. The rearrangement links TRBV11-2 to TRBJ2-7; TRBD1 matches at 10 bases. The CDR3 contains 20 residues. V trimming: 5 bases; J trimming: 0 bases; junction bases outside the gene matches: 19. Germline V gives CDR1 SGHAT, CDR2 FQNNGV. CDR3 loop: CASSVSFGTGVATSSYEQYF. Written as DNA, the CDR3 is TGTGCCAGCAGCGTTTCCTTCGGGACAGGGGTCGCTACCAGCTCCTACGAGCAGTACTTC.

This clonotype showed up many times. The V gene is TRBV20-1, the J gene TRBJ1-2; 9 bases fit TRBD1. Germline assignment: CDR1 DFQATT and CDR2 SNEGSKA (reference sequence). V trimming: 5 bases; J trimming: 7 bases; junction bases outside the gene matches: 8. The CDR3 spans 13 residues. CDR3 in amino acids: CSALTGGIAGYTF. CDR3 coding DNA: TGCAGTGCTCTGACAGGGGGGATCGCTGGCTACACCTTC.

This chain connects TRBV20-1 to TRBJ2-6, with TRBD1 matching over 7 bases. Germline V lookup: CDR1 DFQATT, CDR2 SNEGSKA (reference sequence). The V segment lost 6 bases and the J segment 0 bases; nucleotides outside the gene matches: 8. This CDR3 spans 16 amino acids. The CDR3 DNA is TGCAGTGCCGACAGGGAAGGCAGCTCTGGGGCCAACGTCCTGACTTTC. Amino acids: CSADREGSSGANVLTF.

This clonotype was recorded at least ten times. The chain uses TRBV12-3 or TRBV12-4 and TRBJ1-6; tentatively, D is TRBD1 (6 bases). The CDR3 covers 14 residues. Deletions cut 5 bases from V and 11 bases from J, with 16 bases between. In nucleotides, the CDR3 is TGTGCCAGCAGTAGCGCCGGGACACTAGCACCCCTCCACTTT. Translated, it gives CASSSAGTLAPLHF.

This chain joins TRBV28 and TRBJ2-1; 8 bases agree with TRBD2. CDR3 size: 16 residues. Germline V CDR1 and CDR2: MDHEN, SYDVKM. The junction had 13 bases not matched to a gene; V was cut back by 6 bases and J by 6 bases. The DNA for the CDR3 is TGTGCCAGCAGCACCCAGGGGCGGGGGGCAGGCAATGAGCAGTTCTTC. Translating gives CASSTQGRGAGNEQFF.

This clonotype showed up many times. This chain uses TRBV10-2 with TRBJ2-7, with 7 bases matching TRBD2. After removal of 8 bases from V and 0 bases from J, the junction contained 10 bases not matched to a gene. The CDR3 spans 15 residues. CDR1 and CDR2 from the germline V gene are WSHSY and SAAADI. The CDR3 coding sequence is TGCGCCAGCCGAGCCCCTACTAGCGTCTCCTACGAGCAGTACTTC. Translating it yields CASRAPTSVSYEQYF.

This clonotype was seen many times. The chain combines TRBV6-5 with TRBJ2-6; TRBD1 is a possible D gene (5 bases). Per germline, CDR1 MNHEY and CDR2 SVGAGI. The V gene lost 6 bases and the J gene lost 3 bases, with 18 bases spanning the gap. The CDR3 has 17 residues. The CDR3 reads CASSLTRGRVGANVLTF. The DNA of the CDR3 is TGTGCCAGCAGCCTGACAAGGGGTAGAGTTGGGGCCAACGTCCTGACTTTC.

Many counts were recorded for this clonotype. The chain employs TRBV4-3 and TRBJ2-3; TRBD2 matches at 11 bases. This CDR3 contains 17 residues. J lost 0 bases, V lost 4 bases, and 6 bases had no gene match. Germline CDR1 and CDR2: LGHNA and YSLEER. CDR3 bases: TGCGCCAGCAGCCTCCGGGGACTAGCGGAAAGCACAGATACGCAGTATTTT. The encoded protein is CASSLRGLAESTDTQYF.

This chain joins TRBV4-2 and TRBJ2-6; D remains ambiguous. CDR1 and CDR2 from the germline V gene are LGHNA and YNFKEQ. Trimming pared 0 bases from V and 2 bases from J, leaving 11 bases between. The length of the CDR3 is 17 residues. The CDR3 region has the DNA TGTGCCAGCAGCCAAGAACTAAAGGTAGCTGGGGCCAACGTCCTGACTTTC. It translates to CASSQELKVAGANVLTF.

Ten or more counts support this clonotype. The CDR3 region is CASTFSRGIGNQPQHF. The CDR3 coding sequence is TGTGCCAGCACTTTCTCTAGGGGGATTGGCAATCAGCCCCAGCATTTT. The chain is built from TRBV2 and TRBJ1-5; maybe TRBD1 (6 bases). The V end was cut by 7 bases, the J end by 2 bases, with 18 bases between. In germline, CDR1 is SNHLY, CDR2 FYNNEI. This CDR3 has 16 amino acids.

In this sample, this clonotype turned up a few times. The chain is built from TRBV12-3 or TRBV12-4 and TRBJ2-3; D uncertain. V shed 5 bases and J shed 1 base, with 13 bases lying between them. There are 15 residues in the CDR3. CDR3 sequence reads: CASSDPRRGTDTQYF. For the CDR3, the DNA is TGTGCCAGCAGTGACCCTAGACGGGGCACAGATACGCAGTATTTT.

In regard to this clonotype: This may be a read error, as it is one base from a much larger clone. The gene calls are TRBV28 and TRBJ1-2, with 7 nucleotides matching TRBD1. Germline trimming cut 6 bases from V and 4 bases from J; bases unmatched to any gene: 8. The germline gives CDR1 MDHEN, CDR2 SYDVKM. CDR3 length equals 14 residues. DNA for the CDR3: TGTGCCAGCAGGGTAGTGACAGGGCGCTATGGCTACACCTTC. Protein: CASRVVTGRYGYTF.

The chain recombines TRBV10-3 with TRBJ2-1, with TRBD2 matching 8 bases. V shed 2 bases, J shed 9 bases, and the junction held 3 bases outside the gene matches. The CDR3 extends over 13 amino acids. Germline values: CDR1 ENHRY, CDR2 SYGVKD. The CDR3 protein is CAISETGRAEQFF. The CDR3 nucleotides are TGTGCCATCAGTGAGACCGGGAGGGCTGAGCAGTTCTTC.

There are many counts of this clonotype. V usage is TRBV6-5 and J usage is TRBJ1-6; 7 positions match TRBD1. Trimming took 2 bases from V and 10 from J; bases not matched to a gene: 5. This CDR3 has 14 amino acids. Germline V CDR1 and CDR2: MNHEY, SVGAGI. CDR3 DNA sequence: TGTGCCAGCAGTTACGGGGACAGAGGGTCACCCCTCCACTTT. It codes for CASSYGDRGSPLHF.

This clonotype was counted between two and nine times. The gene calls are TRBV4-1 and TRBJ2-7; D remains unclear. Germline CDR1 and CDR2: MGHRA and YSYEKL. Trimming removed 4 bases at V and 0 bases at J, with 19 bases between. The CDR3 covers 17 residues. CDR3 nucleotide sequence: TGCGCCAGCAGCCCCTCCCCGGCGGCACGAAGCTCCTACGAGCAGTACTTC. Protein product: CASSPSPAARSSYEQYF.

This clonotype was recorded a few times. The chain employs TRBV11-2 and TRBJ1-1; TRBD1 might be the D (5 bases). Deletions cut 5 bases from V and 2 bases from J, with 15 bases between. The germline V gene has CDR1 SGHAT and CDR2 FQNNGV. The CDR3 spans 15 residues. The CDR3 DNA sequence: TGTGCCAGCAGCCAGAGGTACAGGAAAAACACTGAAGCTTTCTTT. Its translation is CASSQRYRKNTEAFF. The variable domain in full, with the rest retrieved from reference TRBV11-2 and TRBJ1-1, is EAGVAQSPRYKIIEKRQSVAFWCNPISGHATLYWYQQILGQGPKLLIQFQNNGVVDDSQLPKDRFSAERLKGVDSTLKIQPAKLEDSAVYLCASSQRYRKNTEAFFGQGTRLTVV.

The chain carries TRBV11-2 and TRBJ2-1, with 8 bases matching TRBD2. Unmatched junction bases numbered 12, after V lost 6 bases and J lost 2 bases. Germline V gives CDR1 SGHAT, CDR2 FQNNGV. CDR3 length: 17 amino acids. CDR3 nucleotide sequence: TGTGCCAGCAGTTTTACAATCGCGGGGGGAGCCTACAATGAGCAGTTCTTC. This sequence encodes CASSFTIAGGAYNEQFF.

The rearrangement joins TRBV4-1 to TRBJ2-3; D unresolved. The ends were cut back, 1 base at V and 2 bases at J, with 10 bases in the middle. The CDR3 totals 15 residues. Germline lookup yields CDR1 MGHRA and CDR2 YSYEKL. The CDR3 coding sequence is TGCGCCAGCAGCCAAGTGACACCGAACACAGATACGCAGTATTTT. Its translation is CASSQVTPNTDTQYF.

This chain links TRBV5-6 with TRBJ2-1; 9 bases agree with TRBD1. Germline CDR1 and CDR2: SGHDT and YYEEEE. The CDR3 loop spans 14 amino acids. Trimming at V came to 6 bases and at J to 12 bases, leaving 13 bases not matched to a gene. CDR3 protein: CASTTGTGYLGQFF. In nucleotides, the CDR3 is TGTGCCAGCACGACCGGGACAGGGTACTTGGGGCAGTTCTTC.

CDR3 loop: CASSYSKTSVYETQYF. The CDR3 DNA is TGTGCCAGCAGTTACTCGAAGACTAGCGTTTACGAGACCCAGTACTTC. The chain links TRBV6-2 or TRBV6-3 to TRBJ2-5; 8 nucleotides line up with TRBD2. The CDR3 has 16 amino acids. Per germline, CDR1 MNHEY and CDR2 SVGEGT. The trim removed 0 bases at V and 5 bases at J, leaving 8 bases unmatched.

This clonotype was observed a few times. The V call is TRBV6-5, the J call TRBJ2-5, with D possibly matching TRBD1 (5 bases). Between the trimmed V and J ends, which lost 0 bases and 7 bases, there was a span of 6 bases. This CDR3 comprises 12 residues. In germline, CDR1 is MNHEY, CDR2 SVGAGI. The CDR3 DNA reads as TGTGCCAGCAGTTACTCAGGGGCGACCCAGTACTTC. Protein sequence: CASSYSGATQYF.

This clonotype was seen a handful of times. This rearrangement joins TRBV20-1 to TRBJ1-2; D might be TRBD1 (5 bases). Germline assignment: CDR1 DFQATT and CDR2 SNEGSKA (reference sequence). V was cut by 5 bases and J by 4 bases, with 11 bases left in between. CDR3 length: 12 residues. CDR3 DNA: TGCAGTGCTGTCCGGGACCCCTATGGCTACACCTTC. Protein sequence: CSAVRDPYGYTF.

This clonotype was detected many times. The rearrangement joins TRBV6-5 to TRBJ1-1, with D possibly TRBD1 on 5 matching bases. Germline CDR1 MNHEY, CDR2 SVGAGI. V gave up 3 bases and J gave up 7 bases, with 21 bases separating them. The CDR3 loop spans 16 amino acids. In DNA form, the CDR3 reads TGTGCCAGCAGTTATTATCCAGGGAGGTCGAGCTTTGAAGCTTTCTTT. Its translation: CASSYYPGRSSFEAFF.